This TCR beta chain comes out of a study of CD8 T cells in Susac syndrome (dated by TCRdb to the late 2010s). Turning to the overall study: Repertoire sequencing was used to test whether CD8+ T cell activation and differentiation in Susac syndrome was antigen driven. The study at large found these results: The number of individuals in the TCR sequencing and HLA analysis was acknowledged as relatively small.

Peripheral blood CD8+ and CD4+ T cells from healthy donors, Susac syndrome patients and multiple sclerosis patients were profiled by high-throughput TCR beta sequencing. The multiple sclerosis controls were treatment-naive patients who had stable or active relapsing-remitting disease and met the revised McDonald criteria. Bulk CD8+ and CD4+ T cells were purified magnetically by negative isolation, whereas CD8+ TEMRA cells were enriched by FACS. Blood was drawn into EDTA tubes, processed within 24 hours, and PBMCs were isolated by density gradient centrifugation. PBMCs intended for TCR sequencing were frozen in liquid nitrogen and were later thawed in a 37 degrees C water bath. A purity of at least 90% was achieved for sorted or isolated CD4+, CD8+ and CD8+ TEMRA cells. RNA was extracted with the RNeasy kit and roughly 0.5 to 1 ug was reverse transcribed using random hexamers. TCR beta CDR3 regions were amplified with the immunoSEQ multiplex PCR assay covering 54 Vbeta and 13 Jbeta segments. PCR amplification bias was corrected using a synthetic template baseline for primer optimization and computational correction. Concerning the study's data processing: Only productive sequences were kept, with reads annotated to V, D and J genes according to IMGT and analyzed in immunoSEQ Analyzer. Clonality was calculated as one minus the Shannon entropy normalized by log2 of the number of productive unique sequences. For each patient and control, public and private clones were evaluated within the 100 most prevalent clones. Clones were defined as Susac-specific if absent from the healthy and MS cohorts, from around 1,100 published viral clones and from other ImmuneACCESS disease sequences. TCRdb itself trimmed the public reads at Q25 with fastp, ran MiXCR and retained productive beta chains. Rows are unified per CDR3 protein, each entry keeping the most common DNA and genes. TCRdb, not the authors, supplied the V and J calls. The sample records 130,000 or so distinct CDR3 sequences, 85% to 95% of which are singletons. The top ten clonotypes cover over 0.1% of the sample.

About this clonotype itself: Which antigen it targets is not known. Per-nucleotide qualities are absent, and no much larger clonotype sits a single base away.

The V end gives up 5 bases and the J end 10 bases, leaving 8 bases in the junction not matched to a gene. From the germline V gene (reference sequence), CDR1 is SGHAT and CDR2 is FQDESV. From the cysteine through the phenylalanine, the CDR3 covers 13 amino acids. Just CDR3 DNA is preserved here, 39 bases in frame from base 1. The sequence links TRBV11-1 to TRBJ2-4; 7 middle bases align to TRBD1. This receptor was taken from a human donor with multiple sclerosis. Sample: CD4+ T cells from PBMCs. The CDR3 has the sequence CASSPRTGMIQYF. The nucleotide sequence is TGTGCCAGCAGCCCAAGGACAGGCATGATTCAGTACTTC.